This TCR beta chain was sequenced in a study of blood T cell repertoires in COVID-19. About the study: Sites in the United States, Italy and Spain provided acute and convalescent COVID-19 samples.

Germline trimming cut 4 bases from V and 3 bases from J; bases unmatched to any gene: 8. The CDR3 totals 16 residues. Germline V gene lookup returns CDR1 SGHNT and CDR2 YYREEE (reference sequence). This table comes from immunoSEQ multiplex PCR, and its TCRdb copy is limited to in-frame clones, with some not included. Here the sample spans fewer than 120,000 clones, approximately 82% being singletons. The receptor was isolated from a woman of 80 years or more with acute or convalescent COVID-19. V is TRBV5-4 and J is TRBJ2-3; 10 nucleotides line up with TRBD2. The sample taken for sequencing was peripheral blood. The CDR3 here is CASSRWGGLATDTQYF. Here the CDR3 DNA reads TGTGCCAGCAGCCGCTGGGGGGGACTAGCGACAGATACGCAGTATTTT.